This T cell receptor (beta chain) is from a study of cytomegalovirus exposure and HLA in healthy donors. Across the study: Findings of an earlier analysis included around 100 million unique TCR beta sequences from 170 million or so T cells.

PCR employed 60 Vbeta and 13 Jbeta primers. TCRdb keeps only in-frame clones here, not all; method: immunoSEQ multiplex PCR. Here the sample spans roughly 170,000 clones, about four fifths being singletons. CDR3 length: 16 residues. Trimming at V came to 5 bases and at J to 2 bases, leaving 10 bases not matched to a gene. Germline CDR1 is MDHEN and CDR2 is SYDVKM. Overall study results and limits: The study had only CMV serostatus as immune exposure information.

Comments on this clone: The target antigen is unknown.

Material for sequencing was PBMCs. The genes are TRBV28 and TRBJ2-7; 9 bases map to TRBD1. The TCR comes from a man between 18 and 35 years old in good health and CMV-seronegative. CDR3 nucleotide sequence: TGTGCCAGCAGTCGCTCGACAGGGGGTTTCACCTACGAGCAGTACTTC. This sequence encodes CASSRSTGGFTYEQYF.